These T cell receptor beta chains were read from a single sample in a study of shared clonotypes between healthy human individuals. Only in-frame clones appear in the TCRdb table, and some are missing; sequencing was by immunoSEQ multiplex PCR. The table shows 2 million to 2.5 million clones, with about 92% occurring only once. Sample: naive CD8+ T cells from PBMCs. These receptor sequences come from a man in his late teens or twenties in good health. Some clones in this sample may be carry-over from other donors' samples. Each CDR3 is given with its conserved first and last residue. Each record gives: J gene, CDR3 length, clone size, D gene, V gene, CDR3 DNA, CDR3 protein. D genes are given only for firm matches. Some rows have no size entry. The others give once, few or many, or a class for an expanded clone.

>TRBJ2-7|14|.|.|TRBV7-9
TGTGCCAGCAGCCATAAGACGGGAACCTACGAGCAGTACTTC
CASSHKTGTYEQYF
>TRBJ2-5|14|.|.|TRBV29-1
TGCAGCGTTGAGGGACACGATGGACAAGAGACCCAGTACTTC
CSVEGHDGQETQYF
>TRBJ1-1|13|few|.|TRBV7-9
TGTGCCAGCAGTAACGGTCTCTTCACTGAAGCTTTCTTT
CASSNGLFTEAFF
>TRBJ2-5|14|.|.|TRBV27
TGTGCCAGCAGTTCGGAGGAGGGTGGGGAGACCCAGTACTTC
CASSSEEGGETQYF
>TRBJ2-7|14|.|TRBD2|TRBV9
TGTGCCAGCAGCGTAGGCGGGAGGGGATACGAGCAGTACTTC
CASSVGGRGYEQYF
>TRBJ2-7|14|.|TRBD2|TRBV7-9
TGTGCCAGCATTTCTGCGGGAGGCTCCTACGAGCAGTACTTC
CASISAGGSYEQYF
>TRBJ2-3|17|once|.|TRBV5-1
TGCGCCAGCAGCTTGGCCTCAATTAGAACGGACACAGATACGCAGTATTTT
CASSLASIRTDTDTQYF
>TRBJ1-2|14|.|.|TRBV19
TGTGCCAGTAGTATAGATCAGAGCACGGGAGGCTACACCTTC
CASSIDQSTGGYTF
>TRBJ2-1|16|.|TRBD2|TRBV27
TGTGCCAGCAGTCCGATACTAGCGGGAGGGCCTAATGAGCAGTTCTTC
CASSPILAGGPNEQFF
>TRBJ1-1|14|.|.|TRBV10-3
TGTGCCATCAGTGCTGCGGCTGTGAACACTGAAGCTTTCTTT
CAISAAAVNTEAFF
>TRBJ2-1|15|.|TRBD2|TRBV29-1
TGCAGCGTCGAAGGGACTAGCGGGAGTCGGAATGAGCAGTTCTTC
CSVEGTSGSRNEQFF
>TRBJ2-2|17|.|.|TRBV4-2
TGTGCCAGCAGCCAAGTGTCGACGATTGCGAACACCGGGGAGCTGTTTTTT
CASSQVSTIANTGELFF
>TRBJ1-1|17|.|.|TRBV28
TGTGCCAGCAGTTTATATTTAGCGGGTGAGGCGAACACTGAAGCTTTCTTT
CASSLYLAGEANTEAFF
>TRBJ2-7|14|.|.|TRBV7-9
TGTGCCAGCAGCTTAGGGCAGGGAGCCAACGAGCAGTACTTC
CASSLGQGANEQYF
>TRBJ2-1|12|many|.|TRBV19
TGTGCCAGTAGTATAGGGCGGAATGAGCAGTTCTTC
CASSIGRNEQFF
>TRBJ1-1|16|.|.|TRBV28
TGTGCCAGCAGTTTCCGGAGGACGGTCCAGAACACTGAAGCTTTCTTT
CASSFRRTVQNTEAFF
>TRBJ2-7|14|.|.|TRBV28
TGTGCCAGCAGTTTGGCGGGAAACACCTACGAGCAGTACTTC
CASSLAGNTYEQYF
>TRBJ1-5|13|.|.|TRBV19
TGTGCCAGTTCCGACAGAGCGAATCAGCCCCAGCATTTT
CASSDRANQPQHF
>TRBJ1-1|14|once|TRBD1|TRBV28
TGTGCCAGCAGTTCCCGACAGGGGAACACTGAAGCTTTCTTT
CASSSRQGNTEAFF
>TRBJ2-1|11|.|.|TRBV7-6
TGTGCCAGCAGCTTAGGCGTGGGGCAGTTCTTC
CASSLGVGQFF
>TRBJ2-2|15|.|TRBD1|TRBV18
TGTGCCAGCTCACCCGGGACAGGGAACACCGGGGAGCTGTTTTTT
CASSPGTGNTGELFF
>TRBJ1-1|15|once|.|TRBV5-6
TGTGCCAGCAGCCCGGCGAACGGGATGAACACTGAAGCTTTCTTT
CASSPANGMNTEAFF
>TRBJ2-3|12|.|.|TRBV30
TGTGCCTGGGGGCTAGGGACAGATACGCAGTATTTT
CAWGLGTDTQYF
>TRBJ1-5|15|.|.|TRBV28
TGTGCCACCGATGCCGGGTGGGGGCCCTATCAGCCCCAGCATTTT
CATDAGWGPYQPQHF
>TRBJ2-1|14|.|TRBD2|TRBV5-6
TGTGCCAGCAGCTTGACTAGCGGTTACAATGAGCAGTTCTTC
CASSLTSGYNEQFF
>TRBJ2-7|16|.|TRBD2|TRBV7-9
TGTGCCAGCAGCTCCGAATCTAGCGGGAGGGCCATCGAGCAGTACTTC
CASSSESSGRAIEQYF
>TRBJ2-7|14|.|.|TRBV19
TGTGCCAGTAGTATAGTTGGTAGCGGCGGCGAGCAGTACTTC
CASSIVGSGGEQYF
>TRBJ2-1|15|once|.|TRBV5-1
TGCGCCAGCAGAGATAAGGTACTCCGTAAAGATGAGCAGTTCTTC
CASRDKVLRKDEQFF
>TRBJ2-7|15|.|TRBD2|TRBV6-5
TGTGCCAGCAGTTGGGGCCGGGAGGGCATCCACGAGCAGTACTTC
CASSWGREGIHEQYF
>TRBJ2-1|16|.|TRBD1|TRBV7-6
TGTGCCAGCAGCCTAATAGCGGACAGGGTTATCGATGAGCAGTTCTTC
CASSLIADRVIDEQFF
>TRBJ2-7|14|.|.|TRBV16
TGTGCCAGCAGCCCCGGCGTAGCGAGCAACGAGCAGTACTTC
CASSPGVASNEQYF
>TRBJ2-3|12|once|.|TRBV13
TGTGCCAGCAGATACCAAACAGATACGCAGTATTTT
CASRYQTDTQYF
>TRBJ1-5|16|.|.|TRBV6-6
TGTGCCAGCAGTGGGGCAGCCACGGATAGCAATCAGCCCCAGCATTTT
CASSGAATDSNQPQHF
>TRBJ2-7|15|.|TRBD2|TRBV27
TGTGCCAGCATTGGGGGGACTAGCGGGACCCACGAGCAGTACTTC
CASIGGTSGTHEQYF
>TRBJ2-7|13|.|.|TRBV11-2
TGTGCCAGCAGCTTAGTAAGAGGCTACGAGCAGTACTTC
CASSLVRGYEQYF
>TRBJ2-5|18|.|TRBD1|TRBV28
TGTGCCAGCAGTCCAAGGGAGTTCCGGGACAGTTGGGGAGAGACCCAGTACTTC
CASSPREFRDSWGETQYF
>TRBJ2-2|14|.|.|TRBV18
TGTGCCAGCTCACCACCACCGGACACCGGGGAGCTGTTTTTT
CASSPPPDTGELFF
>TRBJ2-2|15|.|.|TRBV11-2
TGTGCCAGCAGCTTAAGTCAACGGGGCACCGGGGAGCTGTTTTTT
CASSLSQRGTGELFF
>TRBJ2-7|14|.|TRBD1|TRBV29-1
TGCAGCGTTGATTTGGGGACAGGTTCCTACGAGCAGTACTTC
CSVDLGTGSYEQYF
>TRBJ1-2|18|.|.|TRBV5-4
TGTGCCAGCAGCTTGAAGCGAGAAGGGCTCACCCACGGCTATGGCTACACCTTC
CASSLKREGLTHGYGYTF
>TRBJ2-1|14|few|TRBD2|TRBV29-1
TGCAGCGTTGATTTCGGGACTAGGTACAATGAGCAGTTCTTC
CSVDFGTRYNEQFF
>TRBJ1-1|18|.|.|TRBV10-3
TGTGCCATCAGTGAGTCGATGGGGGGGGCCACTCTGAACACTGAAGCTTTCTTT
CAISESMGGATLNTEAFF
>TRBJ2-5|13|.|TRBD1|TRBV18
TGTGCCAGCCAACGGGACAGCCAAGAGACCCAGTACTTC
CASQRDSQETQYF
>TRBJ2-7|15|.|TRBD2|TRBV7-9
TGTGCCAGCAGCTTAGGGGGAGGGAGCTCCTACGAGCAGTACTTC
CASSLGGGSSYEQYF
>TRBJ2-7|13|.|.|TRBV7-9
TGTGCCAGCAGCTTAGTGCAGAACTACGAGCAGTACTTC
CASSLVQNYEQYF
>TRBJ2-2|14|few|.|TRBV28
TGTGCCAGCAGTTTCGGACGGGTGAGGATCGAGCTGTTTTTT
CASSFGRVRIELFF
>TRBJ2-7|13|.|.|TRBV28
TGTGCCAGCAGCCCCTCCATGGCGGGGGAGCAGTACTTC
CASSPSMAGEQYF
>TRBJ1-5|13|.|.|TRBV6-5
TGTGCCAGCAGTTATGGAAGCAATCAGCCCCAGCATTTT
CASSYGSNQPQHF
>TRBJ1-1|13|.|.|TRBV9
TGTGCCAGCAGCGTAGCTGGAACCCCTGAAGCTTTCTTT
CASSVAGTPEAFF
>TRBJ2-7|16|.|.|TRBV21-1
TGTGCCAGCAGGTCCGGGACAGGGGGAGGATACTACGAGCAGTACTTC
CASRSGTGGGYYEQYF
>TRBJ2-1|15|.|.|TRBV9
TGTGCCAGCAGCCCCTTCCTTGGGTCTGGCAATGAGCAGTTCTTC
CASSPFLGSGNEQFF
>TRBJ1-5|16|.|TRBD1|TRBV7-3
TGTGCCAGCAGCTTAAACCGATTGACAGGGAAGCAGCCCCAGCATTTT
CASSLNRLTGKQPQHF
>TRBJ2-1|14|.|.|TRBV4-3
TGCGCCAGCAGCCAAGAGGGGTTGTACAATGAGCAGTTCTTC
CASSQEGLYNEQFF